This passage covers 14 T cell receptor beta chains from one sample sequenced in a study of cytomegalovirus exposure and HLA in healthy donors. This PCR relied on a set of 60 Vbeta primers and 13 Jbeta primers. This table comes from immunoSEQ multiplex PCR, and its TCRdb copy is limited to in-frame clones, with some not included. Altogether about 75,000 clones are present, around 80% being singletons, with the ten largest covering 1.9%. Sample: PBMCs. These receptors were taken from a man younger than 30 in good health and CMV-seronegative.

The genes are TRBV5-4 and TRBJ2-1; 9 bases match TRBD2. CDR3 length: 15 amino acids. Trimming at V came to 4 bases and at J to 5 bases, leaving 7 bases not matched to a gene. The germline gives CDR1 SGHNT, CDR2 YYREEE (reference sequence). Written as DNA, the CDR3 is TGTGCCAGCAGCACTGATGGCGGGAGGGACAATGAGCAGTTCTTC. It translates to CASSTDGGRDNEQFF.

The chain employs TRBV7-3 and TRBJ2-2, with D hard to call. The CDR3 is made up of 15 amino acids. The germline gives CDR1 SGHTA, CDR2 FQGTGA. The V end was cut by 4 bases, the J end by 3 bases, with 12 bases between. The CDR3 DNA sequence: TGTGCCAGCAGCTCTAGGCTAGGTGACACCGGGGAGCTGTTTTTT. Its translation is CASSSRLGDTGELFF.

The chain uses TRBV7-2 and TRBJ1-3; D gene ambiguous. Trimming left V 5 bases short and J 4 bases short, with 9 bases between. The CDR3 spans 13 residues. Germline CDR1 is SGHTA and CDR2 is FQGNSA. CDR3 region: CASSRERGNTIYF. In DNA form, the CDR3 reads TGTGCCAGCAGCCGCGAAAGAGGAAACACCATATATTTT.

The V call is TRBV5-1, the J call TRBJ2-1; 7 bases are shared with TRBD1. The CDR3 covers 14 residues. Germline V gene sequence: CDR1 SGHRS, CDR2 YFSETQ. Germline trimming cut 4 bases from V and 14 bases from J; bases unmatched to any gene: 15. The CDR3 loop reads CASSHLDRAHTKFF. The DNA for the CDR3 is TGCGCCAGCAGCCACCTCGACAGGGCCCATACGAAGTTCTTC.

This chain joins TRBV5-6 and TRBJ2-1; 8 nucleotides match TRBD2. CDR1 is SGHDT and CDR2 is YYEEEE in the germline V gene. CDR3 length: 18 residues. V lost 0 bases and J lost 3; bases outside the gene matches: 11. DNA of the CDR3: TGTGCCAGCAGCTTGGGGTTGACGGGGGGGTCCCTCTACAATGAGCAGTTCTTC. It encodes CASSLGLTGGSLYNEQFF.

This chain connects TRBV18 to TRBJ1-1, with D tentatively TRBD1 (5 bases). V lost 1 base to trimming and J lost 1 base, with 13 bases between them. Per germline, CDR1 KGHSH and CDR2 LQKENI. The CDR3 is made up of 16 amino acids. As DNA, the CDR3 is TGTGCCAGCTCACCACGTGAGACAGCCCGGAACACTGAAGCTTTCTTT. Amino acids: CASSPRETARNTEAFF.

This chain joins TRBV13 and TRBJ2-4, with D uncertain. Germline CDR1 PRHDT, CDR2 FYEKMQ (reference sequence). The CDR3 loop spans 14 amino acids. The ends were cut back, 2 bases at V and 1 base at J, with 6 bases in the middle. CDR3 sequence: CASSLQIAKNIQYF. The CDR3 DNA sequence: TGTGCCAGCAGCTTACAGATCGCCAAAAACATTCAGTACTTC. The whole variable domain, remainder taken from reference TRBV13 and TRBJ2-4, is AAGVIQSPRHLIKEKRETATLKCYPIPRHDTVYWYQQGPGQDPQFLISFYEKMQSDKGSIPDRFSAQQFSDYHSELNMSSLELGDSALYFCASSLQIAKNIQYFGAGTRLSVL.

This clone was recorded only once. J is TRBJ2-1 and V is TRBV14; D is unclear. This CDR3 has 15 amino acids. V lost 0 bases, J lost 12 bases, and 18 bases lay in between. Germline assignment: CDR1 SGHDN and CDR2 FVKESK. In nucleotides, the CDR3 is TGTGCCAGCAGCCAAGATTCCGGGTTGGCCCCCTCGCAGTTCTTC. Translating gives CASSQDSGLAPSQFF.

As for this clone: Relative to the germline gene, one junction end is altered; a read error may explain this. Other DNA sequences in this specimen translate into the identical CDR3. The chain joins TRBV4-2 to TRBJ2-7; D may be TRBD2 (6 bases). CDR1 is LGHNA and CDR2 is YNFKEQ in the germline V gene. The CDR3 has 17 amino acids. CDR3 in DNA: TGTGCCAGCAGCCAAGATCTTTATGGGGGGAGCTCCTACGAGCCGTACTTC. It specifies CASSQDLYGGSSYEPYF.

This clone was detected a few times. The chain carries TRBV18 and TRBJ2-7, with D unclear. The CDR3 extends over 12 amino acids. Germline V gene data show CDR1 as KGHSH and CDR2 as LQKENI. Trimming removed 0 bases from V and 4 bases from J, with 4 bases in between. CDR3 DNA: TGTGCCAGCTCACCACCGAGATACGAGCAGTACTTC. Protein sequence: CASSPPRYEQYF.

This chain joins TRBV4-3 and TRBJ1-1; D might be TRBD1 (5 bases). This CDR3 spans 15 amino acids. Per the germline V gene, CDR1 is LGHNA and CDR2 is YSLEER. Trimming left V 0 bases short and J 4 bases short, with 12 bases between. The CDR3 loop is CASSQEMLRGTEAFF. CDR3 coding DNA: TGCGCCAGCAGCCAAGAGATGCTAAGGGGCACTGAAGCTTTCTTT.

The sample holds a few counts of this clone. The rearrangement uses TRBV5-6 and TRBJ1-5, with a weak D call TRBD1 (5 bases). CDR3 length equals 16 residues. V dropped 1 base and J dropped 0 bases, with 11 bases sitting between them. CDR1 is SGHDT, CDR2 YYEEEE, per germline. The CDR3 spells CASSLNRPYSNQPQHF. The CDR3 DNA reads as TGTGCCAGCAGCTTGAACAGGCCTTATAGCAATCAGCCCCAGCATTTT.

V is TRBV4-1 and J is TRBJ2-7; 11 bases line up with TRBD1. The ends lost 5 bases at V and 4 bases at J; junction bases unmatched: 7. The CDR3 runs to 15 residues. Germline V gene lookup returns CDR1 MGHRA and CDR2 YSYEKL. CDR3 protein: CASSGPGQGVYEQYF. As DNA, the CDR3 is TGCGCCAGCAGCGGACCGGGACAGGGGGTATACGAGCAGTACTTC.

This chain joins TRBV29-1 and TRBJ2-1, with D maybe TRBD2 (6 bases). Per the germline V gene, CDR1 is SQVTM and CDR2 is ANQGSEA. CDR3 length: 10 residues. The V and J ends lost 5 bases and 9 bases respectively, with 8 bases between them. In nucleotides, the CDR3 is TGCAGCGTTCTGGGGGGTGAGCAGTTCTTC. Amino acids: CSVLGGEQFF.